The 12 T cell receptor beta chains presented below share a single source sample, sequenced in a study of human T cells and chemical hapten exposure listed by TCRdb under 2021. The library was obtained by RACE. The data were produced on a NextSeq 500. TCRdb handled the public reads itself, with Q25 trimming in fastp and clone calling in MiXCR, and kept productive beta chains. Every distinct CDR3 protein forms one entry, paired with its most common genes and DNA. For this sample the table gives roughly 90,000 distinct CDR3 sequences, of which about a tenth were detected only once. The ten largest clones represent roughly 1% of the sample. Interpreted using the paper, the time point label stands for: patch test 3, about 24 weeks after DPC sensitization. The meaning of the sample's treatment or condition label: therapeutic diphenylcyclopropenone sensitization with weekly scalp DPC. The specimen comprised whole blood, sampled in connection with sensitization to the hapten diphenylcyclopropenone (DPC). Receptor source: a woman aged 25 to 39 with alopecia areata. Some clones in this sample may be carry-over from other donors' samples.

This clonotype was seen repeatedly, ten times or more. J is TRBJ2-3 and V is TRBV5-1; 8 nucleotides agree with TRBD1. The CDR3 runs 18 residues. Germline V gene data show CDR1 as SGHRS and CDR2 as YFSETQ. V gave up 3 bases and J gave up 9 bases; unmatched junction bases: 21. This chain's CDR3 is CASSWTSAGQDQPGTQYF. CDR3 nucleotides: TGCGCCAGCAGCTGGACCTCCGCGGGACAGGACCAACCGGGGACGCAGTATTTT.

This clonotype showed up just once. This chain connects TRBV11-2 to TRBJ2-3; TRBD2 matches 9 bases. Germline V gene sequence: CDR1 SGHAT, CDR2 FQNNGV. This CDR3 has 16 amino acids. V was pared by 3 bases and J by 0 bases, with 4 bases of the junction left unmatched. Here the CDR3 reads CASSLSGGSSTDTQYF. CDR3 sequence (DNA): TGTGCCAGCAGCTTGAGCGGGGGGTCTAGCACAGATACGCAGTATTTT.

This clonotype was seen at least ten times. V usage is TRBV7-2 and J usage is TRBJ2-7; 8 bases match TRBD1. The CDR3 covers 14 residues. The V and J ends lost 6 bases and 3 bases, in that order; junction bases with no gene match: 7. CDR1 is SGHTA and CDR2 is FQGNSA in the germline V gene. The CDR3 region is CASRGTGSHYEQYF. The CDR3 bases are TGTGCCAGCAGAGGGACAGGATCCCACTACGAGCAGTACTTC.

The rearrangement links TRBV29-1 to TRBJ1-2, with unresolved D. There are 11 residues in the CDR3. V was shortened by 2 bases and J by 8 bases, with 9 bases between the two germline ends. CDR1 and CDR2 (germline): SQVTM, ANQGSEA. CDR3 sequence: CSVEQERGYTF. As DNA, the CDR3 is TGCAGCGTTGAACAGGAGAGAGGCTACACCTTC.

This clonotype has at least ten counts. The chain combines TRBV7-7 with TRBJ2-5; 10 bases are shared with TRBD1. CDR3 size: 13 residues. J lost 4 bases, V lost 4 bases, and 0 bases had no gene match. The germline CDR1 and CDR2 sequences are SSHAT and FNYEAQ (reference sequence). The CDR3 nucleotides read TGTGCCAGCAGCTGGACAGGGGGAGAGACCCAGTACTTC. Amino acid sequence: CASSWTGGETQYF.

This clonotype appeared many times. V usage is TRBV27 and J usage is TRBJ2-7, with 7 bases fitting TRBD1. The CDR3 is made up of 15 amino acids. Germline V lookup: CDR1 MNHEY, CDR2 SMNVEV (reference sequence). V lost 5 bases, J lost 5 bases, and 12 bases stayed unmatched. The CDR3 loop is CASSPYSGTEDEQYF. CDR3 nucleotide sequence: TGTGCCAGCAGTCCATATTCCGGGACAGAGGACGAGCAGTACTTC.

This clonotype was observed at least ten times. The V gene is TRBV20-1, the J gene TRBJ2-1; D unclear. The germline V gene has CDR1 DFQATT and CDR2 SNEGSKA (reference sequence). V lost 3 bases to trimming and J lost 6 bases, with 12 bases between them. The CDR3 contains 13 residues. Here the CDR3 reads CSASEARANEQFF. Here the CDR3 DNA reads TGCAGTGCTAGTGAGGCACGGGCCAATGAGCAGTTCTTC.

This clonotype was observed a few times. V is TRBV15 and J is TRBJ1-2; a weak D match, TRBD1 (6 bases). CDR1 is LNHNV, CDR2 YYDKDF, per germline (reference sequence). The CDR3 loop spans 13 amino acids. Trimming took off 5 bases at V and 2 bases at J, with 9 bases between the two ends. The CDR3 DNA is TGTGCCACCAGCGATGGACAGAACTATGGCTACACCTTC. It yields the protein CATSDGQNYGYTF.

Many counts were recorded for this clonotype. The rearrangement uses TRBV18 and TRBJ1-2, with a possible D match to TRBD1 (6 bases). Germline-derived CDR1 and CDR2 are KGHSH and LQKENI. V was trimmed by 3 bases and J by 8 bases, leaving 19 bases between them. The CDR3 contains 15 residues. The CDR3 here is CASSPSAEGESGYTF. The CDR3 DNA is TGTGCCAGCTCACCTTCGGCGGAGGGGGAGTCGGGCTACACCTTC.

Only one count was recorded for this clonotype. The chain couples TRBV28 to TRBJ2-3; 9 bases are shared with TRBD2. Germline V gene lookup returns CDR1 MDHEN and CDR2 SYDVKM. The CDR3 covers 12 residues. The J segment lost 12 bases and the V segment lost 3 bases, leaving 4 bases of the junction unmatched. DNA of the CDR3: TGTGCCAGCAGTTTGCTAGCGGGATCACAGTATTTT. Residues: CASSLLAGSQYF.

This clonotype appeared a few times. This chain links TRBV18 with TRBJ2-3; no reliable D call. Deletions cut 6 bases from V and 1 base from J, with 8 bases between. Germline V gene lookup returns CDR1 KGHSH and CDR2 LQKENI. The CDR3 has 13 residues. CDR3 sequence (DNA): TGTGCCAGCTCCCCGGCGGGCACAGATACGCAGTATTTT. Residues: CASSPAGTDTQYF.

This clonotype has just a few counts. The V gene is TRBV7-2, the J gene TRBJ1-1; D gene ambiguous. In germline, CDR1 is SGHTA, CDR2 FQGNSA. Trimming removed 1 base from V and 5 bases from J, with 14 bases in between. The CDR3 covers 15 residues. This chain's CDR3 is CASSLGKGGRTEAFF. In DNA, the CDR3 is TGTGCCAGCAGCTTAGGTAAGGGAGGAAGGACTGAAGCTTTCTTT.